Each of the 16 T cell receptor beta chains below was sequenced from the same sample in a study of blood T cell repertoires in COVID-19. The assay was immunoSEQ multiplex PCR, and TCRdb's table has in-frame clones only and misses some. Counted here are about 270,000 clones, about 87% occurring once; the ten biggest clones make up 3%. Input material: PBMCs or T cells enriched from blood (not recorded which). The receptors derive from a woman in her fifties or sixties who had recovered from COVID-19.

The chain combines TRBV7-2 with TRBJ2-7, with TRBD2 matching 12 bases. This CDR3 has 14 amino acids. The germline V gene has CDR1 SGHTA and CDR2 FQGNSA. After removal of 5 bases from V and 4 bases from J, the junction contained 3 bases not matched to a gene. The DNA of the CDR3 is TGTGCCAGCAGCATCCTAGCGGGAGGGTACGAGCAGTACTTC. Its translation is CASSILAGGYEQYF.

V gene TRBV5-1 combines with J gene TRBJ1-6; D remains unclear. CDR3 size: 14 residues. The V end lost 0 bases, the J end lost 5 bases, and 6 bases lay between the germline ends. In germline, CDR1 is SGHRS, CDR2 YFSETQ. CDR3 DNA sequence: TGCGCCAGCAGCTTGGGAGCACATAATTCACCCCTCCACTTT. As protein: CASSLGAHNSPLHF.

The gene calls are TRBV20-1 and TRBJ1-5, with D perhaps TRBD1 (5 bases). The CDR3 consists of 14 residues. Between the trimmed V and J ends, which lost 5 bases and 5 bases, there was a span of 16 bases. Germline V gene lookup returns CDR1 DFQATT and CDR2 SNEGSKA (reference sequence). In DNA form, the CDR3 reads TGCAGTGCTCGTGCCGGGGGTATAGATCAGCCCCAGCATTTT. Translated: CSARAGGIDQPQHF.

This chain joins TRBV6-5 and TRBJ2-1, with 7 nucleotides matching TRBD1. Germline V CDR1 and CDR2: MNHEY, SVGAGI. The ends lost 2 bases at V and 8 bases at J; junction bases unmatched: 6. This CDR3 comprises 14 residues. The chain's CDR3 is CASSYQYTGDEQFF. In nucleotides, the CDR3 is TGTGCCAGCAGTTACCAATATACAGGGGATGAGCAGTTCTTC.

CDR3 residues: CASSPGQEYQETQYF. CDR3 in DNA: TGTGCCAGCAGCCCGGGACAGGAGTACCAAGAGACCCAGTACTTC. The chain links TRBV7-9 to TRBJ2-5; TRBD1 aligns across 8 bases. Germline assignment: CDR1 SEHNR and CDR2 FQNEAQ (reference sequence). Trimming cost V 5 bases and J 0 bases; bases outside gene matches: 5. The CDR3 consists of 15 residues.

The chain uses TRBV19 and TRBJ2-3; TRBD1 matches 11 bases. Germline V gene sequence: CDR1 LNHDA, CDR2 SQIVND (reference sequence). V gave up 7 bases and J gave up 3 bases; unmatched junction bases: 15. The CDR3 loop spans 18 amino acids. CDR3 sequence reads: CASTNRPLGTGGTDTQYF. In DNA, the CDR3 is TGTGCCAGTACCAACCGACCCCTCGGGACAGGGGGAACAGATACGCAGTATTTT.

CDR3 residues: CASSQVVGTGTYEQYF. CDR3 nucleotides: TGCGCCAGCAGCCAAGTAGTAGGGACAGGAACCTACGAGCAGTACTTC. The chain joins TRBV4-1 to TRBJ2-7, with 8 nucleotides matching TRBD1. CDR1 and CDR2 from the germline V gene are MGHRA and YSYEKL. The CDR3 runs 16 residues. Losses at the gene ends were 1 base for V and 2 bases for J; bases not matched to a gene: 7.

The chain combines TRBV5-8 with TRBJ2-2; D possibly corresponds to TRBD2 (5 bases). The CDR3 length is 14 residues. Per germline, CDR1 SGHTS and CDR2 YDEGEE. Deletions cut 4 bases from V and 0 bases from J, with 7 bases between. CDR3 protein: CASSRTPNTGELFF. CDR3 coding DNA: TGTGCCAGCAGCCGGACTCCGAACACCGGGGAGCTGTTTTTT.

The CDR3 sequence: CASSPGQGKNATNEKLFF. CDR3 nucleotides: TGTGCCAGCTCACCGGGACAGGGAAAGAATGCAACTAATGAAAAACTGTTTTTT. The rearrangement joins TRBV18 to TRBJ1-4; 9 bases are a match to TRBD1. From germline, CDR1 is KGHSH and CDR2 LQKENI. After removal of 3 bases from V and 0 bases from J, the junction contained 8 bases not matched to a gene. This CDR3 contains 18 residues.

The rearrangement uses TRBV6-5 and TRBJ2-7, with D maybe TRBD2 (5 bases). The CDR3 extends over 12 amino acids. Deletions cut 5 bases from V and 3 bases from J, with 8 bases between. In germline, CDR1 is MNHEY, CDR2 SVGAGI. As DNA, the CDR3 is TGTGCCAGCAGTAACCGGGACTACGAGCAGTACTTC. As protein: CASSNRDYEQYF.

The chain recombines TRBV7-8 with TRBJ2-2, with a possible D match to TRBD1 (6 bases). The CDR3 spans 16 residues. V shed 2 bases and J shed 6 bases, with 16 bases lying between them. Germline CDR1 SGHVS, CDR2 FQNEAQ. CDR3 nucleotides: TGTGCCAGCAGCTTAACAACAGGGACATGGTCCGGGGAGCTGTTTTTT. Amino acid sequence: CASSLTTGTWSGELFF.

This clone was counted between two and nine times. The chain combines TRBV5-1 with TRBJ2-7, with 10 bases identical to TRBD1. V dropped 2 bases and J dropped 1; count of bases not matched to a gene: 21. CDR1 is SGHRS and CDR2 is YFSETQ in the germline V gene. The CDR3 totals 21 residues. The CDR3 region is CASSFGSPPGQGTLGSYEQYF. CDR3 nucleotides: TGCGCCAGCAGCTTTGGTTCTCCCCCGGGACAGGGGACATTGGGTTCCTACGAGCAGTACTTC.

The V gene is TRBV11-3, the J gene TRBJ1-5, with D possibly matching TRBD1 (5 bases). The CDR3 has 13 residues. V lost 4 bases to trimming and J lost 7 bases, with 11 bases between them. Germline V lookup: CDR1 SGHNT, CDR2 YENEEA. This CDR3 reads CASSSNRTQPQHF. CDR3 in DNA: TGTGCCAGCAGCTCCAACAGGACACAGCCCCAGCATTTT.

The chain combines TRBV7-2 with TRBJ2-3; 7 nucleotides align to TRBD2. The CDR3 length is 15 residues. V was pared by 2 bases and J by 6 bases, with 8 bases of the junction left unmatched. Germline V lookup: CDR1 SGHTA, CDR2 FQGNSA. In DNA, the CDR3 is TGTGCCAGCAGCTTAAGGGCGGGAGAGGGGGATACGCAGTATTTT. This translates into CASSLRAGEGDTQYF. Full variable domain (rest looked up from reference TRBV7-2 and TRBJ2-3): GAGVSQSPSNKVTEKGKDVELRCDPISGHTALYWYRQSLGQGLEFLIYFQGNSAPDKSGLPSDRFSAERTGGSVSTLTIQRTQQEDSAVYLCASSLRAGEGDTQYFGPGTRLTVL.

This chain joins TRBV19 and TRBJ2-7; 10 nucleotides agree with TRBD2. Per germline, CDR1 LNHDA and CDR2 SQIVND (reference sequence). V was clipped by 4 bases and J by 4 bases; unmatched bases: 13. The CDR3 spans 17 residues. CDR3 in DNA: TGTGCCAGTAGTAGCTCTAGCGGGAGAAGCACAGGGTACGAGCAGTACTTC. This encodes CASSSSSGRSTGYEQYF.

Only one count was recorded for this clone. This chain uses TRBV28 with TRBJ1-1; D is unclear. The germline V gene encodes CDR1 MDHEN and CDR2 SYDVKM. The CDR3 sequence is 11 residues long. Trimming removed 6 bases from V and 3 bases from J, with 5 bases in between. The CDR3 protein is CASRAYTEAFF. As DNA, the CDR3 is TGTGCCAGCAGAGCCTACACTGAAGCTTTCTTT.